This paragraph covers one T cell receptor (beta chain) sequence. Its antigen is unidentified. The data originate from a study of T cells in narcolepsy. Looking at the study overall: Patients with NT1 or NT2 and healthy control donors were enrolled.

Study-wide points: Reportedly, autoreactive clonotypes were serially detected in patients' blood but not controls'. Autoreactive clone sequences were missing from some blood memory CD4+ repertoires. HCRT-specific and TRIB2-specific autoreactive clonotypes appeared among same-patient CSF and blood CD4+ clonotypes.

Trimming took 3 bases from V and 1 from J, leaving 9 bases between them. Germline V gives CDR1 SGHTA, CDR2 FQGNSA. This CDR3 has 14 amino acids. Profiling relied on immunoSEQ multiplex PCR, and the TCRdb table lists in-frame clones only, not all of them. The table includes 27,000 or so clones, 80% to 90% detected once. Sequencing was performed on memory (CD45RA-) CD4+ T cells from blood. The gene calls are TRBV7-2 and TRBJ1-1; D possibly corresponds to TRBD1 (5 bases). This clonotype originated in a human donor in good health. The CDR3 DNA reads as TGTGCCAGCAGCTTCAGTAGGGGGAACACTGAAGCTTTCTTT. Its translation: CASSFSRGNTEAFF.